Below, 30 T cell receptor beta chains from the same sample are listed, as sequenced in a study of cytomegalovirus exposure and HLA in healthy donors (dated by TCRdb to 2017 to 2019). The method was the immunoSEQ multiplex PCR assay. For the multiplex PCR, a mixture combining 60 forward primers for TCR Vbeta segments and 13 reverse primers for TCR Jbeta segments was used. In TCRdb, the immuneACCESS table is reduced to in-frame sequences with V and J assigned. These tables do not hold every clone; where another copy was compared, an unresolved V gene accounts for under half, and the others remain unexplained. The sample yields 120,000 or so clones; roughly four fifths were counted once. Just under 6.5% of the sample is taken by the ten largest. Specimen: PBMCs. The receptors shown here come from a woman in her thirties or forties in good health and CMV-seronegative.

The CDR3 sequence is CASSYLRGVTGELFF. DNA of the CDR3: TGTGCCAGCAGTTACCTCAGGGGGGTGACCGGGGAGCTGTTTTTT. J is TRBJ2-2 and V is TRBV28; a possible D gene is TRBD1 (7 bases). Germline V gives CDR1 MDHEN, CDR2 SYDVKM. Trimming pared 4 bases from V and 5 bases from J, leaving 14 bases between. This CDR3 has 15 amino acids.

This rearrangement joins TRBV10-3 to TRBJ2-7, with D possibly being TRBD2 (6 bases). The CDR3 totals 15 residues. Trimming took 3 bases from V and 3 from J, leaving 15 bases between them. Germline V gene data show CDR1 as ENHRY and CDR2 as SYGVKD. The chain's CDR3 is CAISDISSGSYEQYF. CDR3 coding DNA: TGTGCCATCAGTGATATATCGTCCGGGAGCTACGAGCAGTACTTC.

The chain couples TRBV28 to TRBJ2-2; 9 nucleotides align to TRBD2. CDR3 length: 13 amino acids. In germline, CDR1 is MDHEN, CDR2 SYDVKM. V was clipped by 4 bases and J by 6 bases; unmatched bases: 0. The CDR3 DNA is TGTGCCAGCAGTTGGACTAGCGCCGGGGAGCTGTTTTTT. This codes for CASSWTSAGELFF. The variable domain in full, completed from reference TRBV28 and TRBJ2-2, reads DVKVTQSSRYLVKRTGEKVFLECVQDMDHENMFWYRQDPGLGLRLIYFSYDVKMKEKGDIPEGYSVSREKKERFSLILESASTNQTSMYLCASSWTSAGELFFGEGSRLTVL.

V gene TRBV4-3 combines with J gene TRBJ2-7; no definite D call. The CDR3 runs 17 residues. Germline V gives CDR1 LGHNA, CDR2 YSLEER. Trimming cost V 1 base and J 2 bases, with 18 bases left between them. The CDR3 nucleotides read TGCGCCAGCAGCCAAGTCGAAGGTGGGCAGTCGGCCTACGAGCAGTACTTC. Amino acid sequence: CASSQVEGGQSAYEQYF.

The rearrangement links TRBV5-1 to TRBJ1-1; TRBD1 agrees at 8 bases. Germline loops: CDR1 SGHRS, CDR2 YFSETQ. The CDR3 is made up of 14 amino acids. Unmatched junction bases numbered 9, after V lost 1 base and J lost 10 bases. CDR3 amino acids: CASSLLGQAERAFF. In DNA, the CDR3 is TGCGCCAGCAGCTTGCTGGGACAGGCCGAACGAGCTTTCTTT.

This clone appeared a single time. The V call is TRBV6-6, the J call TRBJ2-3; 8 bases line up with TRBD1. Germline CDR1 and CDR2: MNHNY and SVGAGI (reference sequence). The CDR3 runs to 15 residues. V shed 4 bases, J shed 4 bases, and the junction held 7 bases outside the gene matches. CDR3 loop: CASSSGQGASDTQYF. In DNA form, the CDR3 reads TGTGCCAGCAGTTCGGGTCAGGGGGCGTCAGATACGCAGTATTTT.

This clone was seen a handful of times. The chain recombines TRBV19 with TRBJ1-1, with a possible D match to TRBD1 (5 bases). V lost 5 bases and J 10 bases, leaving 17 bases between the germline ends. The CDR3 is made up of 13 amino acids. Looked up from germline, CDR1 is LNHDA and CDR2 is SQIVND (reference sequence). CDR3 residues: CASSVGRGNGAFF. CDR3 bases: TGTGCCAGTAGTGTGGGACGGGGGAATGGAGCTTTCTTT.

This clone has more than one count but fewer than ten. The gene calls are TRBV10-3 and TRBJ1-5, with D hard to call. From germline, CDR1 is ENHRY and CDR2 SYGVKD. The CDR3 is made up of 15 amino acids. V lost 4 bases to trimming and J lost 0 bases, with 10 bases between them. The CDR3 is CAISASGNSNQPQHF. As DNA, the CDR3 is TGTGCCATCAGTGCAAGCGGAAATAGCAATCAGCCCCAGCATTTT.

The chain joins TRBV14 to TRBJ1-1; a weak D match, TRBD1 (6 bases). With 4 bases removed from V and 5 bases from J, the gap between germline ends came to 11 bases. The germline CDR1 and CDR2 sequences are SGHDN and FVKESK. CDR3 size: 13 residues. For the CDR3, the DNA is TGTGCCAGCAGCCGTACAGGGTGGACTGAAGCTTTCTTT. Its protein product is CASSRTGWTEAFF.

The chain joins TRBV11-2 to TRBJ1-2; 8 nucleotides line up with TRBD1. The germline CDR1 and CDR2 sequences are SGHAT and FQNNGV. CDR3 size: 13 residues. V shed 5 bases, J shed 7 bases, and the junction held 6 bases outside the gene matches. Here the CDR3 reads CASSRDRGIGYTF. CDR3 nucleotides: TGTGCCAGCAGCCGCGACAGGGGCATTGGCTACACCTTC.

The V and J genes are TRBV15 and TRBJ2-7, with 14 bases aligning to TRBD2. V lost 4 bases and J lost 9; bases outside the gene matches: 11. The CDR3 consists of 16 residues. Germline values: CDR1 LNHNV, CDR2 YYDKDF (reference sequence). DNA for the CDR3: TGTGCCACCAGCACGAGAAGGACTAGCGGGAGGAGGGGGCAGTACTTC. The encoded protein is CATSTRRTSGRRGQYF.

V and J are TRBV10-3 and TRBJ2-4; TRBD1 matches 7 bases. After removal of 1 base from V and 3 bases from J, the junction contained 0 bases not matched to a gene. Germline values: CDR1 ENHRY, CDR2 SYGVKD. The CDR3 runs to 14 residues. The CDR3 loop reads CAISEWDSKNIQYF. The CDR3 bases are TGTGCCATCAGTGAGTGGGACAGCAAAAACATTCAGTACTTC.

The rearrangement uses TRBV7-6 and TRBJ1-6; TRBD1 is a possible D gene (6 bases). Trimming shortened V by 4 bases and J by 10 bases, and 20 bases separated the two germline ends. Germline assignment: CDR1 SGHVS and CDR2 FNYEAQ. The CDR3 loop spans 16 amino acids. CDR3 protein: CASSSFSSGAQSPLHF. CDR3 in DNA: TGTGCCAGCAGCTCCTTTTCATCAGGGGCCCAATCACCCCTCCACTTT.

This rearrangement joins TRBV19 to TRBJ2-1; 10 bases map to TRBD2. The length of the CDR3 is 15 residues. V shed 4 bases and J 1 base; nucleotides not matched to a gene: 1. Germline loops: CDR1 LNHDA, CDR2 SQIVND (reference sequence). CDR3 nucleotides: TGTGCCAGTAGTACAGCGGGAGGGTCCTACAATGAGCAGTTCTTC. Its translation: CASSTAGGSYNEQFF. The entire variable domain, with the rest obtained from reference TRBV19 and TRBJ2-1, is as follows: DGGITQSPKYLFRKEGQNVTLSCEQNLNHDAMYWYRQDPGQGLRLIYYSQIVNDFQKGDIAEGYSVSREKKESFPLTVTSAQKNPTAFYLCASSTAGGSYNEQFFGPGTRLTVL.

The CDR3: CASSWEQGGQPQHF. For the CDR3, the DNA is TGTGCCAGCAGCTGGGAACAGGGCGGTCAGCCCCAGCATTTT. This sequence joins TRBV5-5 and TRBJ1-5; TRBD1 is a possible D gene (6 bases). Between the trimmed V and J ends, which lost 3 bases and 6 bases, there was a span of 13 bases. Per the germline V gene, CDR1 is SGHKS and CDR2 is YYEKEE (reference sequence). The CDR3 consists of 14 residues.

This clone was found once. The CDR3 nucleotides are TGTGCCAGCAGTCCTGCAGGTGAAGGGGTTCAGCCCCAGCATTTT. This codes for CASSPAGEGVQPQHF. This rearrangement joins TRBV28 to TRBJ1-5; possibly TRBD1 for D (5 bases). CDR3 length: 15 amino acids. V lost 5 bases and J 6 bases, leaving 17 bases between the germline ends. Germline-derived CDR1 and CDR2 are MDHEN and SYDVKM.

The J gene is TRBJ2-7, the V gene TRBV4-1, with 8 bases matching TRBD2. Germline V CDR1 and CDR2: MGHRA, YSYEKL. The V and J ends lost 3 bases and 7 bases, in that order; junction bases with no gene match: 11. The CDR3 runs to 15 residues. As DNA, the CDR3 is TGCGCCAGCAGCCAGGGGGGCGGGAGGCCCCTGGAGCAGTACTTC. The encoded protein is CASSQGGGRPLEQYF.

The rearrangement joins TRBV4-1 to TRBJ2-5; TRBD2 agrees at 7 bases. This CDR3 is built from 17 residues. Germline CDR1 reads MGHRA; CDR2 reads YSYEKL. V lost 4 bases, J lost 2 bases, and 13 bases stayed unmatched. In DNA form, the CDR3 reads TGCGCCAGCAGCCGAGCGGGAATCGTCGTGTATCAAGAGACCCAGTACTTC. It codes for CASSRAGIVVYQETQYF.

V gene TRBV28 combines with J gene TRBJ1-2; D unclear. There are 15 residues in the CDR3. Trimming took 7 bases from V and 0 from J, leaving 15 bases between them. CDR1 is MDHEN, CDR2 SYDVKM, per germline. DNA of the CDR3: TGTGCCAGCACCACCCCCCTCGGTTCTAACTATGGCTACACCTTC. Its translation is CASTTPLGSNYGYTF.

The CDR3 loop is CASSVGPSPIHEQFF. The CDR3 nucleotides are TGTGCCAGCAGCGTAGGGCCCTCTCCCATCCATGAGCAGTTCTTC. This chain joins TRBV9 and TRBJ2-1; no reliable D call. V was trimmed by 0 bases and J by 8 bases, leaving 15 bases between them. The CDR3 has 15 residues. Germline V gene lookup returns CDR1 SGDLS and CDR2 YYNGEE.

The CDR3 coding sequence is TGTGCCAGCAGCGTATTACTCGGGGGTACGCAGTATTTT. This translates into CASSVLLGGTQYF. The V gene is TRBV9, the J gene TRBJ2-3; D perhaps matches TRBD2 (6 bases). V was cut by 1 base and J by 8 bases, with 11 bases left in between. Germline V gene sequence: CDR1 SGDLS, CDR2 YYNGEE. The CDR3 loop spans 13 amino acids. The whole variable domain, filled in from reference TRBV9 and TRBJ2-3, reads DSGVTQTPKHLITATGQRVTLRCSPRSGDLSVYWYQQSLDQGLQFLIQYYNGEERAKGNILERFSAQQFPDLHSELNLSSLELGDSALYFCASSVLLGGTQYFGPGTRLTVL.

This clone was recorded a few times. The CDR3 region has the DNA TGTGCCAGCAGCTTCCTAGCGGCCAACCTTTACAATGAGCAGTTCTTC. It encodes CASSFLAANLYNEQFF. The chain employs TRBV11-2 and TRBJ2-1, with 7 nucleotides matching TRBD2. The CDR3 is 16 amino acids. The V gene end was trimmed by 3 bases and the J gene end by 4 bases; junction bases not matched to a gene: 9. The germline CDR1 and CDR2 sequences are SGHAT and FQNNGV.

This clone was picked up one time. The chain has TRBV2 and TRBJ2-1; D gene ambiguous. This CDR3 comprises 16 residues. With 1 base removed from V and 5 bases from J, the gap between germline ends came to 15 bases. The germline V gene has CDR1 SNHLY and CDR2 FYNNEI. The CDR3 protein is CASSEVLPRSNNEQFF. CDR3 nucleotide sequence: TGTGCCAGCAGTGAAGTTCTTCCCAGATCGAACAATGAGCAGTTCTTC.

V and J are TRBV18 and TRBJ2-7; TRBD1 matches at 9 bases. Trimming took 4 bases from V and 0 from J; bases not matched to a gene: 4. Looked up from germline, CDR1 is KGHSH and CDR2 is LQKENI. The CDR3 spans 15 residues. The CDR3 DNA follows: TGTGCCAGCTCACGACCGGGACAGGGCTCCTACGAGCAGTACTTC. It translates to CASSRPGQGSYEQYF.

In its sample, this clone was seen once. One end of the junction varies from germline; a read error may be responsible. V gene TRBV28 combines with J gene TRBJ2-1; 11 bases agree with TRBD2. From germline, CDR1 is MDHEN and CDR2 SYDVKM. This CDR3 contains 15 residues. The CDR3 DNA follows: TGTGCCAGCACCGGTAGCGGGAGGGCCTATAATGAGCAGTTCTTC. Amino acids: CASTGSGRAYNEQFF. Combining the CDR3 with reference TRBV28 and TRBJ2-1 gives the whole variable domain DVKVTQSSRYLVKRTGEKVFLECVQDMDHENMFWYRQDPGLGLRLIYFSYDVKMKEKGDIPEGYSVSREKKERFSLILESASTNQTSMYLCASTGSGRAYNEQFFGPGTRLTVL.

This chain joins TRBV11-2 and TRBJ1-6, with 9 bases identical to TRBD1. Germline loops: CDR1 SGHAT, CDR2 FQNNGV. The V and J ends lost 0 bases and 6 bases, in that order; junction bases with no gene match: 6. CDR3 length equals 17 residues. The CDR3 DNA follows: TGTGCCAGCAGCTTAGAGCCGGGACAGGGATCTAATTCACCCCTCCACTTT. Amino acid sequence: CASSLEPGQGSNSPLHF.

CDR3 region: CASSLSRASDGYTF. DNA of the CDR3: TGTGCCAGCAGTTTGAGCAGGGCCTCGGATGGCTACACCTTC. The rearrangement uses TRBV27 and TRBJ1-2; possible D gene TRBD1, 5 bases. Between the trimmed V and J ends, which lost 3 bases and 6 bases, there was a span of 14 bases. The CDR3 is made up of 14 amino acids. In germline, CDR1 is MNHEY, CDR2 SMNVEV (reference sequence).

The V gene is TRBV18, the J gene TRBJ2-2, with TRBD2 matching over 13 bases. Germline V gene data show CDR1 as KGHSH and CDR2 as LQKENI. This CDR3 region has 17 residues. The junction had 6 bases not matched to a gene; V was cut back by 1 base and J by 7 bases. The CDR3 DNA follows: TGTGCCAGCTCACCACGGACTAGCGGGAGTCTTGGCGGGGAGCTGTTTTTT. This translates into CASSPRTSGSLGGELFF. The full variable domain, completed using reference TRBV18 and TRBJ2-2, is NAGVMQNPRHLVRRRGQEARLRCSPMKGHSHVYWYRQLPEEGLKFMVYLQKENIIDESGMPKERFSAEFPKEGPSILRIQQVVRGDSAAYFCASSPRTSGSLGGELFFGEGSRLTVL.

The chain combines TRBV18 with TRBJ1-1; 8 bases agree with TRBD1. CDR3 length: 14 residues. V shed 2 bases and J 6 bases; nucleotides not matched to a gene: 5. Germline values: CDR1 KGHSH, CDR2 LQKENI. CDR3 region: CASSPETGAAEAFF. The CDR3, as DNA: TGTGCCAGCTCACCAGAGACAGGGGCCGCTGAAGCTTTCTTT.

This chain links TRBV7-8 with TRBJ2-7; the D gene is possibly TRBD2 (5 bases). The ends were cut back, 0 bases at V and 6 bases at J, with 24 bases in the middle. Germline V gives CDR1 SGHVS, CDR2 FQNEAQ. This CDR3 comprises 18 residues. The CDR3 loop is CASSLALYGVLPPSEQYF. CDR3 nucleotide sequence: TGTGCCAGCAGCTTAGCGCTTTACGGGGTCCTACCTCCCTCCGAGCAGTACTTC.